These 31 T cell receptor beta chains were all obtained from the same sample, sequenced in a study of radiation and T cells in renal cell carcinoma. Data came from immunoSEQ multiplex PCR; TCRdb stores just in-frame clones and leaves some out. The table has about 170,000 clones, about nine tenths seen once. Time point noted: blood 4 weeks post-SBRT, at nephrectomy. Treatment denoted: 15 Gy SBRT to primary tumor, nephrectomy 4 weeks later. The material sequenced was blood, taken from a patient whose treatment included radiotherapy and nephrectomy. The source is a woman between 50 and 59 years old with renal cell carcinoma.

To note about this clone: At one end the junction does not follow the germline gene, possibly because of a read error. J is TRBJ2-1 and V is TRBV7-2; TRBD2 matches at 8 bases. The CDR3 covers 17 residues. Looked up from germline, CDR1 is SGHTA and CDR2 is FQGNSA. The CDR3 sequence is CASRLGGGGPAYNEQFF. CDR3 in DNA: TGTGCCAGCAGGTTAGGTGGCGGGGGGCCGGCCTACAATGAGCAGTTCTTC.

This sequence joins TRBV18 and TRBJ1-6; weak D call: TRBD1 (5 bases). Germline CDR1 reads KGHSH; CDR2 reads LQKENI. CDR3 length equals 17 residues. With 4 bases removed from V and 1 base from J, the gap between germline ends came to 14 bases. CDR3: CASSLWGRKSYNSPLHF. The CDR3 DNA reads as TGTGCCAGCTCACTCTGGGGGAGGAAGTCCTATAATTCACCCCTCCACTTT.

V and J are TRBV2 and TRBJ1-1; D gene ambiguous. Germline CDR1 reads SNHLY; CDR2 reads FYNNEI. This CDR3 spans 14 amino acids. Trimming took 7 bases from V and 0 from J, leaving 12 bases between them. This CDR3 reads CASIEEALNTEAFF. The CDR3 DNA reads as TGTGCCAGCATTGAGGAAGCCCTGAACACTGAAGCTTTCTTT.

The V call is TRBV9, the J call TRBJ1-6; a weak D match, TRBD1 (5 bases). The CDR3 is made up of 16 amino acids. Looked up from germline, CDR1 is SGDLS and CDR2 is YYNGEE. V was trimmed by 4 bases and J by 5 bases, leaving 16 bases between them. CDR3 sequence (DNA): TGTGCCAGCAGCATTCAACCGGGGGTAGATAATTCACCCCTCCACTTT. Translating gives CASSIQPGVDNSPLHF. Full variable domain (remainder filled in from reference TRBV9 and TRBJ1-6): DSGVTQTPKHLITATGQRVTLRCSPRSGDLSVYWYQQSLDQGLQFLIQYYNGEERAKGNILERFSAQQFPDLHSELNLSSLELGDSALYFCASSIQPGVDNSPLHFGNGTRLTVT.

Here the CDR3 reads CASRSDRGGLYEQYF. CDR3 bases: TGTGCCAGCCGATCCGATAGGGGAGGGCTATACGAGCAGTACTTC. V usage is TRBV6-5 and J usage is TRBJ2-7; 7 nucleotides line up with TRBD2. The CDR3 has 15 amino acids. The germline CDR1 and CDR2 sequences are MNHEY and SVGAGI. V shed 8 bases and J 4 bases; nucleotides not matched to a gene: 14.

The gene calls are TRBV5-1 and TRBJ1-1; D not resolved. V lost 0 bases and J 0 bases, leaving 9 bases between the germline ends. The CDR3 totals 15 residues. Germline V gene sequence: CDR1 SGHRS, CDR2 YFSETQ. CDR3 sequence reads: CASSLGVGMNTEAFF. CDR3 sequence (DNA): TGCGCCAGCAGCTTGGGTGTGGGGATGAACACTGAAGCTTTCTTT.

J is TRBJ1-5 and V is TRBV19; D remains ambiguous. Trimming took off 1 base at V and 1 base at J, with 5 bases between the two ends. The germline V gene has CDR1 LNHDA and CDR2 SQIVND (reference sequence). The CDR3 is 14 residues long. CDR3 amino acids: CASSIVQSNQPQHF. The CDR3 bases are TGTGCCAGTAGTATAGTTCAGAGCAATCAGCCCCAGCATTTT.

This chain links TRBV29-1 with TRBJ2-5; TRBD1 agrees at 8 bases. Matching the DNA end better, TRBJ2-7 makes the J call doubtful. The length of the CDR3 is 13 residues. The germline V gene encodes CDR1 SQVTM and CDR2 ANQGSEA. CDR3 DNA sequence: TGCAGCGTTGAAGACAGGGGGCTTTACGAGCAGTACTTC. Encoded protein: CSVEDRGLYEQYF.

In this sample, this clone turned up once. The J gene is TRBJ2-6, the V gene TRBV19, with D possibly being TRBD1 (5 bases). Trimming took off 4 bases at V and 0 bases at J, with 7 bases between the two ends. Germline V gene sequence: CDR1 LNHDA, CDR2 SQIVND (reference sequence). The CDR3 sequence is 15 residues long. This CDR3 reads CASSTDSSGANVLTF. CDR3 coding DNA: TGTGCCAGTAGTACAGACAGCTCTGGGGCCAACGTCCTGACTTTC.

The CDR3 coding sequence is TGTGCCAGCAGTGAATTGGGAGGTTCACCCCTCCACTTT. Encoded protein: CASSELGGSPLHF. The chain carries TRBV25-1 and TRBJ1-6; D remains unclear. This CDR3 is built from 13 residues. Germline loops: CDR1 MGHDK, CDR2 SYGVNS. Trimming shortened V by 1 base and J by 9 bases, and 7 bases separated the two germline ends.

The chain recombines TRBV6-1 with TRBJ1-5; D ambiguous. The CDR3 contains 11 residues. V lost 2 bases to trimming and J lost 8 bases, with 4 bases between them. CDR1 MNHNS and CDR2 SASEGT come from the germline V gene. Written as DNA, the CDR3 is TGTGCCAGCAGTGAAATTGAGCCCCAGCATTTT. Translated, it gives CASSEIEPQHF.

This chain links TRBV11-3 with TRBJ2-1; 9 bases fit TRBD2. There are 15 residues in the CDR3. Germline loops: CDR1 SGHNT, CDR2 YENEEA. The trim removed 6 bases at V and 4 bases at J, leaving 7 bases unmatched. The CDR3 is CASSSRGGVYNEQFF. CDR3 nucleotide sequence: TGTGCCAGCAGTTCCCGCGGGGGGGTTTACAATGAGCAGTTCTTC.

The V gene is TRBV14, the J gene TRBJ2-5, with D unclear. Germline CDR1 and CDR2: SGHDN and FVKESK. Trimming shortened V by 2 bases and J by 5 bases, and 6 bases separated the two germline ends. This CDR3 contains 12 residues. The DNA for the CDR3 is TGTGCCAGCAGCCAATTGATGGAGACCCAGTACTTC. This encodes CASSQLMETQYF.

This chain links TRBV6-5 with TRBJ2-7; no definite D call. V gave up 1 base and J gave up 1 base, with 8 bases separating them. From germline, CDR1 is MNHEY and CDR2 SVGAGI. The CDR3 is 14 amino acids. The DNA of the CDR3 is TGTGCCAGCAGTTACTTGGCCGGTTCCTACGAGCAGTACTTC. Residues: CASSYLAGSYEQYF.

V usage is TRBV9 and J usage is TRBJ1-3; D remains unclear. The CDR3 runs to 14 residues. Trimming pared 0 bases from V and 2 bases from J, leaving 6 bases between. The germline V gene has CDR1 SGDLS and CDR2 YYNGEE. The CDR3 DNA follows: TGTGCCAGCAGCGTAGCCACAGCTGGAAACACCATATATTTT. It translates to CASSVATAGNTIYF. The full variable domain, completed using reference TRBV9 and TRBJ1-3, is DSGVTQTPKHLITATGQRVTLRCSPRSGDLSVYWYQQSLDQGLQFLIQYYNGEERAKGNILERFSAQQFPDLHSELNLSSLELGDSALYFCASSVATAGNTIYFGEGSWLTVV.

This clone was picked up one time. This chain joins TRBV7-6 and TRBJ2-3; D gene uncertain. CDR3 length: 12 residues. Per the germline V gene, CDR1 is SGHVS and CDR2 is FNYEAQ. V lost 5 bases and J lost 6, with 9 bases in between. The CDR3 nucleotides read TGTGCCAGCAGCCGAAATGTGGATACGCAGTATTTT. This translates into CASSRNVDTQYF.

The rearrangement links TRBV4-3 to TRBJ2-1, with D perhaps matching TRBD1 (6 bases). With 1 base removed from V and 4 bases from J, the gap between germline ends came to 11 bases. The CDR3 contains 15 residues. CDR1 LGHNA and CDR2 YSLEER come from the germline V gene. CDR3: CASSQGGQIYNEQFF. DNA for the CDR3: TGCGCCAGCAGCCAAGGAGGACAGATTTACAATGAGCAGTTCTTC.

The chain combines TRBV5-6 with TRBJ1-1; D gene uncertain. CDR3 length: 14 amino acids. From germline, CDR1 is SGHDT and CDR2 YYEEEE. The ends were cut back, 1 base at V and 0 bases at J, with 7 bases in the middle. CDR3 amino acids: CASSLRQMNTEAFF. CDR3 nucleotides: TGTGCCAGCAGCTTGCGGCAGATGAACACTGAAGCTTTCTTT.

The chain employs TRBV2 and TRBJ2-1, with TRBD1 as a possible D gene (6 bases). V was cut by 5 bases and J by 4 bases, with 12 bases left in between. This CDR3 spans 14 amino acids. Per germline, CDR1 SNHLY and CDR2 FYNNEI. The CDR3 DNA follows: TGTGCCAGCAGTACAGGGACACCTTACAATGAGCAGTTCTTC. Protein sequence: CASSTGTPYNEQFF.

The gene calls are TRBV14 and TRBJ2-1, with a weak D call TRBD2 (7 bases). This CDR3 has 15 amino acids. Germline V gene sequence: CDR1 SGHDN, CDR2 FVKESK. V dropped 2 bases and J dropped 5 bases, with 13 bases sitting between them. The CDR3 DNA sequence: TGTGCCAGCAGCCAATGGGGGGGCATAAACAATGAGCAGTTCTTC. Encoded protein: CASSQWGGINNEQFF.

The V call is TRBV5-6, the J call TRBJ1-5; no reliable D call. The germline CDR1 and CDR2 sequences are SGHDT and YYEEEE. V was pared by 0 bases and J by 4 bases, with 5 bases between. The CDR3 extends over 13 amino acids. CDR3: CASSLGVNQPQHF. The CDR3 coding sequence is TGTGCCAGCAGCTTGGGGGTAAATCAGCCCCAGCATTTT.

The chain couples TRBV6-6 to TRBJ1-5; D is perhaps TRBD1 (5 bases). Germline V lookup: CDR1 MNHNY, CDR2 SVGAGI (reference sequence). The CDR3 loop spans 15 amino acids. Trimming cost V 4 bases and J 3 bases, with 13 bases left between them. CDR3 loop: CASSFPGTDNQPQHF. The CDR3 DNA is TGTGCCAGCAGTTTCCCCGGGACCGACAATCAGCCCCAGCATTTT.

This clone came up a few times. The gene calls are TRBV7-2 and TRBJ2-3; 8 bases match TRBD2. The V segment lost 3 bases and the J segment 5 bases; nucleotides outside the gene matches: 10. There are 16 residues in the CDR3. Germline CDR1 is SGHTA and CDR2 is FQGNSA. The CDR3 coding sequence is TGTGCCAGCAGCTTCTCGACTAGCGCGGGGGGAGATACGCAGTATTTT. This sequence encodes CASSFSTSAGGDTQYF.

The chain is built from TRBV7-8 and TRBJ1-1, with 7 nucleotides matching TRBD1. The germline CDR1 and CDR2 sequences are SGHVS and FQNEAQ. This CDR3 is 14 amino acids long. The junction had 5 bases not matched to a gene; V was cut back by 5 bases and J by 2 bases. CDR3 sequence: CASSERQGNTEAFF. DNA for the CDR3: TGTGCCAGCAGCGAGCGACAGGGTAACACTGAAGCTTTCTTT.

The chain has TRBV15 and TRBJ2-3; the match to TRBD2 covers 8 bases. The CDR3 loop spans 18 amino acids. CDR1 is LNHNV, CDR2 YYDKDF, per germline (reference sequence). V lost 0 bases to trimming and J lost 8 bases; unmatched junction nucleotides: 16. CDR3 in DNA: TGTGCCACCAGCAGAGATCTCGCGGGGGGCCCGGTGAGTGGTACGCAGTATTTT. Residues: CATSRDLAGGPVSGTQYF. The entire variable domain, with the rest obtained from reference TRBV15 and TRBJ2-3, is as follows: DAMVIQNPRYQVTQFGKPVTLSCSQTLNHNVMYWYQQKSSQAPKLLFHYYDKDFNNEADTPDNFQSRRPNTSFCFLDIRSPGLGDTAMYLCATSRDLAGGPVSGTQYFGPGTRLTVL.

This chain joins TRBV25-1 and TRBJ1-4; the D gene is possibly TRBD1 (6 bases). V was shortened by 5 bases and J by 8 bases, with 15 bases between the two germline ends. The CDR3 totals 14 residues. Germline CDR1 is MGHDK and CDR2 is SYGVNS. DNA for the CDR3: TGTGCCAGCAGTTTCGGGCAGGGGAGGGAAAAACTGTTTTTT. As protein: CASSFGQGREKLFF. Full variable domain (remainder filled in from reference TRBV25-1 and TRBJ1-4): EADIYQTPRYLVIGTGKKITLECSQTMGHDKMYWYQQDPGMELHLIHYSYGVNSTEKGDLSSESTVSRIRTEHFPLTLESARPSHTSQYLCASSFGQGREKLFFGSGTQLSVL.

The chain couples TRBV11-1 to TRBJ2-2, with 9 bases lining up with TRBD1. The ends lost 3 bases at V and 1 base at J; junction bases unmatched: 0. Germline V gene lookup returns CDR1 SGHAT and CDR2 FQDESV (reference sequence). The CDR3 loop spans 15 amino acids. CDR3 sequence: CASSLGQGNTGELFF. The DNA of the CDR3 is TGTGCCAGCAGCTTGGGACAGGGGAACACCGGGGAGCTGTTTTTT.

This clone turned up a few times. This rearrangement joins TRBV19 to TRBJ2-1; tentatively, D is TRBD2 (6 bases). Germline V lookup: CDR1 LNHDA, CDR2 SQIVND (reference sequence). V lost 6 bases and J 3 bases, leaving 21 bases between the germline ends. CDR3 length equals 17 residues. The CDR3 DNA follows: TGTGCCAGTAGCCCCCTGACGACGGGGCGGGGCTACAATGAGCAGTTCTTC. It encodes CASSPLTTGRGYNEQFF.

The CDR3, as DNA: TGCGCCAGCAGCCGAGCCGGGACTCCCAGCTCCTACGAGCAGTACTTC. Translated, it gives CASSRAGTPSSYEQYF. The chain has TRBV4-1 and TRBJ2-7; TRBD2 might be the D (6 bases). Trimming cost V 4 bases and J 0 bases, with 16 bases left between them. The CDR3 consists of 16 residues. The germline CDR1 and CDR2 sequences are MGHRA and YSYEKL.

The V call is TRBV11-2, the J call TRBJ2-3; 8 nucleotides align to TRBD1. Trimming cost V 5 bases and J 3 bases; bases outside gene matches: 7. This CDR3 contains 15 residues. Germline V gene data show CDR1 as SGHAT and CDR2 as FQNNGV. The CDR3 loop reads CASSPIQGVTDTQYF. In DNA, the CDR3 is TGTGCCAGCAGCCCGATACAGGGGGTAACAGATACGCAGTATTTT.

This clone was seen only a few times. V and J are TRBV2 and TRBJ2-1, with 7 bases identical to TRBD2. Unmatched junction bases numbered 2, after V lost 6 bases and J lost 0 bases. This CDR3 region has 14 residues. Germline values: CDR1 SNHLY, CDR2 FYNNEI. This CDR3 is CASRAGYSYNEQFF. The CDR3, as DNA: TGTGCCAGCAGAGCGGGGTACTCCTACAATGAGCAGTTCTTC.